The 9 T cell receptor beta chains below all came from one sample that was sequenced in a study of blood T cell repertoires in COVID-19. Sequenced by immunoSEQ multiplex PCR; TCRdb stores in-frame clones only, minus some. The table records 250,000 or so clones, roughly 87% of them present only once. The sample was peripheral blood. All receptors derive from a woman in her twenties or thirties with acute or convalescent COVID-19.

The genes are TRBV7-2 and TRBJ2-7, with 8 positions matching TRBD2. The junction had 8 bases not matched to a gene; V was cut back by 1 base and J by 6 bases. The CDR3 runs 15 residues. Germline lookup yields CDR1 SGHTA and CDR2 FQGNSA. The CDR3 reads CASSLVTGGPFEQYF. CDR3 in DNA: TGTGCCAGCAGCTTAGTGACGGGAGGGCCGTTCGAGCAGTACTTC.

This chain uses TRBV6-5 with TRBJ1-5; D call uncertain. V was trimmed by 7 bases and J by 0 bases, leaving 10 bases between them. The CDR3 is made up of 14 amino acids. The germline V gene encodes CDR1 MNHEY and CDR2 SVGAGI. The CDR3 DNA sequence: TGTGCCAGCATTATCGGTGGTAGCAATCAGCCCCAGCATTTT. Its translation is CASIIGGSNQPQHF.

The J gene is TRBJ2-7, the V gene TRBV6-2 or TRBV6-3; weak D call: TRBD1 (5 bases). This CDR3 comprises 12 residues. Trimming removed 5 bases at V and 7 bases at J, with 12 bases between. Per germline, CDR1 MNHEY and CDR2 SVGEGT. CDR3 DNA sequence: TGTGCCAGCAGTGCAGGGCCCGGTGAGCAGTACTTC. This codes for CASSAGPGEQYF.

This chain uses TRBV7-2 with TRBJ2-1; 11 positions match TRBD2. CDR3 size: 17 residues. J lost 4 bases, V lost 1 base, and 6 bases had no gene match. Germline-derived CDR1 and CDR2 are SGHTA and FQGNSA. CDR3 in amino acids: CASSLEASGRLYNEQFF. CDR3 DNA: TGTGCCAGCAGCTTAGAAGCTAGCGGGAGGTTGTACAATGAGCAGTTCTTC.

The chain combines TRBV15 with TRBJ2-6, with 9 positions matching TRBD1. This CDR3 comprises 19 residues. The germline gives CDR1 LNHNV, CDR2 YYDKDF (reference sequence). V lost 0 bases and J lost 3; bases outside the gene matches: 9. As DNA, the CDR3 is TGTGCCACCAGCAGAGATTGGATTAGACAGGGGGTTGGGGCCAACGTCCTGACTTTC. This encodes CATSRDWIRQGVGANVLTF.

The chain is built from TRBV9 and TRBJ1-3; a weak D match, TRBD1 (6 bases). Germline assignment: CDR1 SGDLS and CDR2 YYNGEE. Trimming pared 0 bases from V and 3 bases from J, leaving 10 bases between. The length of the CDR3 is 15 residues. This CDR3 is CASSVGGGGGNTIYF. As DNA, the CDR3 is TGTGCCAGCAGCGTAGGAGGGGGGGGTGGAAACACCATATATTTT.

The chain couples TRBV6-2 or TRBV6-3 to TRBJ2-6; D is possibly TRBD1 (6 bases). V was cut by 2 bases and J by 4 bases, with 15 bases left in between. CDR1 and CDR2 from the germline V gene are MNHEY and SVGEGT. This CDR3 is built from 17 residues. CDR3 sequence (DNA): TGTGCCAGCAGTTACAGGGCTACAGGGACCGGGGCCAACGTCCTGACTTTC. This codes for CASSYRATGTGANVLTF.

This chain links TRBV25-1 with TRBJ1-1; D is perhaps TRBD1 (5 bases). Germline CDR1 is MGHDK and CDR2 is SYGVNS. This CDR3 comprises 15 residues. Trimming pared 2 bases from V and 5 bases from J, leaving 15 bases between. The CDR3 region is CASSEQGARWTEAFF. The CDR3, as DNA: TGTGCCAGCAGTGAACAAGGGGCCCGGTGGACTGAAGCTTTCTTT.

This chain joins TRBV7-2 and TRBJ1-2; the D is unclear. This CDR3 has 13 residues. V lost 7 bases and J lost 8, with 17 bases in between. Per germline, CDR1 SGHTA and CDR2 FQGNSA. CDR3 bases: TGTGCCAGCACCAATCGGGGTTCTTGGGGCTACACCTTC. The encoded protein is CASTNRGSWGYTF. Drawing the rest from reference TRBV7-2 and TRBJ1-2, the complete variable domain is GAGVSQSPSNKVTEKGKDVELRCDPISGHTALYWYRQSLGQGLEFLIYFQGNSAPDKSGLPSDRFSAERTGGSVSTLTIQRTQQEDSAVYLCASTNRGSWGYTFGSGTRLTVV.